The source of this T cell receptor (beta chain) is a study of cytomegalovirus exposure and HLA in healthy donors. The overall study: Earlier results showed 117 million unique TCR beta sequences derived from approximately 170 million T cells. Study observations and caveats: Indistinguishable V segments such as TRBV6-2 and TRBV6-3 were excluded.

As for this clone: Its antigen remains unknown.

Trimming took 5 bases from V and 9 from J, leaving 11 bases between them. CDR1 and CDR2 (germline): MNHEY, SMNVEV (reference sequence). This CDR3 region has 12 residues. The PCR used 60 Vbeta and 13 Jbeta primers. Using immunoSEQ multiplex PCR, the repertoire was profiled, and TCRdb retains in-frame clones only, with some absent. The sample includes roughly 120,000 clones, around 73% of them seen just once. The sequenced material came from PBMCs. The chain uses TRBV27 and TRBJ1-5; D uncertain. The receptor's source is a woman in her 30s in good health and CMV-seropositive. CDR3 amino acids: CASSGRGAPQHF. The CDR3 nucleotides are TGTGCCAGCAGTGGCCGGGGTGCGCCCCAGCATTTT.